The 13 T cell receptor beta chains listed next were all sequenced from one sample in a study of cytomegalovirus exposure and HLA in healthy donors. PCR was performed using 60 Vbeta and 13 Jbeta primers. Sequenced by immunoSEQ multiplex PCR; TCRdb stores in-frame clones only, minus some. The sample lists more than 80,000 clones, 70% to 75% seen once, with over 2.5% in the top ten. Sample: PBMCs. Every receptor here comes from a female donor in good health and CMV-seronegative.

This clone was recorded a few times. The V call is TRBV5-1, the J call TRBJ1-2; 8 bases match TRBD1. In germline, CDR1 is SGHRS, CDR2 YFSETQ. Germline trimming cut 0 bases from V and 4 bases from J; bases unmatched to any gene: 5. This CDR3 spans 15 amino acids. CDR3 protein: CASSLGHDRGYGYTF. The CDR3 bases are TGCGCCAGCAGCTTGGGGCATGACAGGGGCTATGGCTACACCTTC.

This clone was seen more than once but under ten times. The CDR3 DNA sequence: TGTGCCAGCGGGGACTTCAGGGACAATGAGCAGTTCTTC. This codes for CASGDFRDNEQFF. The chain combines TRBV6-6 with TRBJ2-1; maybe TRBD2 (6 bases). Trimming stripped 8 bases from V and 5 bases from J, with 13 bases between. The CDR3 length is 13 residues. Looked up from germline, CDR1 is MNHNY and CDR2 is SVGAGI (reference sequence).

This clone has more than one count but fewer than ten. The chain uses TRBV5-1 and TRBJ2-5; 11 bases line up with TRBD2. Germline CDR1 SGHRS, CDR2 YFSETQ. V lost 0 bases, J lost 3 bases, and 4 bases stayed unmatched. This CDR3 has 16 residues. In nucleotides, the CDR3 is TGCGCCAGCAGCTTGGCTCCTAGCGGGAGGAAAGAGACCCAGTACTTC. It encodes CASSLAPSGRKETQYF. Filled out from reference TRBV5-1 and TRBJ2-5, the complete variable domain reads KAGVTQTPRYLIKTRGQQVTLSCSPISGHRSVSWYQQTPGQGLQFLFEYFSETQRNKGNFPGRFSGRQFSNSRSEMNVSTLELGDSALYLCASSLAPSGRKETQYFGPGTRLLVL.

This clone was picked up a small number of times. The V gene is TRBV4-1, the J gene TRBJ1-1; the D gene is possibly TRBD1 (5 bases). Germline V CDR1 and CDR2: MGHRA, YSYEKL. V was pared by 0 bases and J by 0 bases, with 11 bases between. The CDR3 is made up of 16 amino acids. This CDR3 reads CASSQEVRGVNTEAFF. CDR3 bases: TGCGCCAGCAGCCAAGAGGTGCGGGGGGTGAACACTGAAGCTTTCTTT.

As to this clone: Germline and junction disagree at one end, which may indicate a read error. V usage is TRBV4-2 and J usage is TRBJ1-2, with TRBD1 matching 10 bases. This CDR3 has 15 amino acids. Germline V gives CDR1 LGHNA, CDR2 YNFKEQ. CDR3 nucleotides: TGTGCCAGCAGTCAAGGACAGGGGGTCTTCTATGGCTACACCTTC. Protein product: CASSQGQGVFYGYTF.

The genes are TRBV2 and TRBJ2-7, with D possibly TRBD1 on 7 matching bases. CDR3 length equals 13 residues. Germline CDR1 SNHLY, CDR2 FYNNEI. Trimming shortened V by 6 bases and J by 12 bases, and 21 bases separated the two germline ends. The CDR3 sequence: CASREEGQRMVYF. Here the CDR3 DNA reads TGTGCCAGCAGGGAGGAGGGACAGAGGATGGTGTACTTC.

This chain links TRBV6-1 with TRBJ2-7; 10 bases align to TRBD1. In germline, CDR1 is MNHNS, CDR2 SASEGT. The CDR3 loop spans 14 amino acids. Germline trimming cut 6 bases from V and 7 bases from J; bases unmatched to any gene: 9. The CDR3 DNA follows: TGTGCCAGCAGCAACCGGGACAGGGGTAGTGAGCAGTACTTC. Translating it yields CASSNRDRGSEQYF.

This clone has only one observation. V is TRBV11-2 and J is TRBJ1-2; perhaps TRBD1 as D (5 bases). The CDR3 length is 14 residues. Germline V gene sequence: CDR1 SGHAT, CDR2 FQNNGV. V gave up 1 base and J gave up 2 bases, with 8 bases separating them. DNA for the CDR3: TGTGCCAGCAGCTTAGGGACACAGAACTATGGCTACACCTTC. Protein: CASSLGTQNYGYTF.

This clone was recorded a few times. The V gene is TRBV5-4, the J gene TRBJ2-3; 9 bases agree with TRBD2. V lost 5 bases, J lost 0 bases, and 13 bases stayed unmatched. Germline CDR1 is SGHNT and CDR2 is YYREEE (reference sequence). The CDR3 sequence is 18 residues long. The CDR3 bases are TGTGCCAGCAGGCGCGACCTGGGACTAGCAGAAAGCACAGATACGCAGTATTTT. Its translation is CASRRDLGLAESTDTQYF.

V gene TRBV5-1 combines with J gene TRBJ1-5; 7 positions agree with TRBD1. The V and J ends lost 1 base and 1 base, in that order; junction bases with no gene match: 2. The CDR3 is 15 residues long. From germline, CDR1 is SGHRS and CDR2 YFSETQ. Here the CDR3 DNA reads TGCGCCAGCAGCTTGAAGGGGGCCAGCAATCAGCCCCAGCATTTT. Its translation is CASSLKGASNQPQHF. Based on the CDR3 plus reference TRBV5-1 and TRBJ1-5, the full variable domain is KAGVTQTPRYLIKTRGQQVTLSCSPISGHRSVSWYQQTPGQGLQFLFEYFSETQRNKGNFPGRFSGRQFSNSRSEMNVSTLELGDSALYLCASSLKGASNQPQHFGDGTRLSIL.

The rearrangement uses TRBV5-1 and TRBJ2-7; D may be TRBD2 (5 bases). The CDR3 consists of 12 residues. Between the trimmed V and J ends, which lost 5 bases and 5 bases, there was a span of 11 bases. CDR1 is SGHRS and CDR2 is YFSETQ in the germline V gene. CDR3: CASRGFGNEQYF. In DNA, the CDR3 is TGCGCCAGCAGGGGCTTCGGGAACGAGCAGTACTTC.

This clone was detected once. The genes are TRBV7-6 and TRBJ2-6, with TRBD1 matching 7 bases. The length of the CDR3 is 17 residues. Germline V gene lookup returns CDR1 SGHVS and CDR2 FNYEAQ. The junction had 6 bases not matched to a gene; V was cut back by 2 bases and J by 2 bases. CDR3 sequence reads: CASSLRQGFTGANVLTF. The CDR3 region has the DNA TGTGCCAGCAGCTTAAGACAGGGATTTACTGGGGCCAACGTCCTGACTTTC.

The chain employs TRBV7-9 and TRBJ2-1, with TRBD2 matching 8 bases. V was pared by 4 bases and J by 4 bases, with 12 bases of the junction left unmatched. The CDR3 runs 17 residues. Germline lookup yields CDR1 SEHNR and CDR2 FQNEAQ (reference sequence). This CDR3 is CASSYPGGGRQYNEQFF. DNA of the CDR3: TGTGCCAGCAGCTACCCTGGGGGCGGGAGGCAGTACAATGAGCAGTTCTTC.